One sample yielded the 28 T cell receptor beta chains listed below, sequenced in a study of identical twins. A single record per CDR3 protein comes from TCRdb applying MiXCR to the 5' RACE reads. This sample has 1.5 million or so distinct CDR3 sequences, with about 32% found just once. Sequencing was carried out using cord blood. The receptors were gathered from a newborn girl in good health.

This clonotype was counted a few times. The V gene is TRBV20-1, the J gene TRBJ2-5, with D unclear. This CDR3 spans 12 amino acids. Germline CDR1 reads DFQATT; CDR2 reads SNEGSKA (reference sequence). Trimming shortened V by 5 bases and J by 3 bases, and 10 bases separated the two germline ends. CDR3 sequence: CSASPTEETQYF. CDR3 nucleotides: TGCAGTGCTTCACCTACCGAAGAGACCCAGTACTTC.

This sequence joins TRBV28 and TRBJ2-3; tentative D call: TRBD2 (5 bases). Germline V gene sequence: CDR1 MDHEN, CDR2 SYDVKM. CDR3 length: 17 residues. Trimming took off 3 bases at V and 2 bases at J, with 18 bases between the two ends. CDR3 coding DNA: TGTGCCAGCAGTTTGGAGGCGATCTGGGGTAACACAGATACGCAGTATTTT. This sequence encodes CASSLEAIWGNTDTQYF.

There are a few counts of this clonotype. This chain connects TRBV29-1 to TRBJ2-5; TRBD2 agrees at 10 bases. Trimming took 7 bases from V and 11 from J; bases not matched to a gene: 16. The germline V gene has CDR1 SQVTM and CDR2 ANQGSEA. The CDR3 loop spans 14 amino acids. In DNA form, the CDR3 reads TGCAGCGGTTCAAGGGGGACTAGCGTCAATGAGCAGTACTTC. Translated, it gives CSGSRGTSVNEQYF.

The gene calls are TRBV20-1 and TRBJ2-5; D uncertain. The DNA end is a closer match to TRBJ2-7, so the J assignment may be wrong. The CDR3 runs 13 residues. Germline CDR1 is DFQATT and CDR2 is SNEGSKA (reference sequence). The CDR3: CSAPAPTNYEQYF. CDR3 DNA sequence: TGCAGTGCTCCCGCGCCCACCAACTACGAGCAGTACTTC.

The V and J genes are TRBV6-1 and TRBJ2-1; 7 nucleotides match TRBD2. The germline gives CDR1 MNHNS, CDR2 SASEGT. V shed 1 base, J shed 3 bases, and the junction held 3 bases outside the gene matches. The CDR3 length is 15 residues. The chain's CDR3 is CASSEVGGGYNEQFF. CDR3 coding DNA: TGTGCCAGCAGTGAAGTAGGCGGGGGCTACAATGAGCAGTTCTTC.

About this clonotype itself: It may be a read error: a sequence one base away is much more abundant. The V gene is TRBV25-1, the J gene TRBJ2-6; the D gene is possibly TRBD1 (5 bases). This CDR3 has 14 residues. The germline V gene has CDR1 MGHDK and CDR2 SYGVNS. DNA of the CDR3: TGTGCCAGCAGTGGACACTCTGGGGCCAACGCCCTGACTTTC. Translation: CASSGHSGANALTF.

The table lists this clonotype with a few counts. The chain joins TRBV7-9 to TRBJ1-1, with unresolved D. Germline V gives CDR1 SEHNR, CDR2 FQNEAQ (reference sequence). Trimming took off 0 bases at V and 3 bases at J, with 14 bases between the two ends. This CDR3 contains 16 residues. CDR3 DNA sequence: TGTGCCAGCAGCTTAGCCCCCCTACGTTGGGACACTGAAGCTTTCTTT. Its protein is CASSLAPLRWDTEAFF.

This chain joins TRBV4-1 and TRBJ1-2, with TRBD1 matching over 8 bases. This CDR3 contains 15 residues. V trimming: 1 base; J trimming: 7 bases; junction bases outside the gene matches: 8. The germline CDR1 and CDR2 sequences are MGHRA and YSYEKL. The CDR3 reads CASSQGRTGFGGYTF. In DNA form, the CDR3 reads TGCGCCAGCAGCCAAGGGAGGACAGGGTTTGGTGGCTACACCTTC.

The V call is TRBV20-1, the J call TRBJ1-5; maybe TRBD1 (5 bases). Germline-derived CDR1 and CDR2 are DFQATT and SNEGSKA (reference sequence). V was pared by 1 base and J by 1 base, with 17 bases between. CDR3 length equals 17 residues. CDR3 sequence: CSARATLYRDSNQPQHF. The DNA for the CDR3 is TGCAGTGCTAGAGCCACACTGTACCGGGACAGCAATCAGCCCCAGCATTTT.

This clonotype was observed a few times. This rearrangement joins TRBV10-3 to TRBJ2-3; D assignment may be TRBD1 or TRBD2 (5 bases each). Germline loops: CDR1 ENHRY, CDR2 SYGVKD. There are 13 residues in the CDR3. The V end lost 4 bases, the J end lost 9 bases, and 14 bases lay between the germline ends. The CDR3 loop reads CAISAEGQGTQYF. The DNA for the CDR3 is TGTGCCATCAGTGCCGAGGGGCAGGGAACGCAGTATTTT.

This chain connects TRBV7-2 to TRBJ2-1; no firm D call. Per germline, CDR1 SGHTA and CDR2 FQGNSA. With 5 bases removed from V and 6 bases from J, the gap between germline ends came to 11 bases. The CDR3 is made up of 13 amino acids. CDR3 DNA: TGTGCCAGCAGCCTACATAGTAGCAATGAGCAGTTCTTC. Protein: CASSLHSSNEQFF.

V and J are TRBV6-5 and TRBJ2-3, with 8 bases that match TRBD1. Trimming removed 4 bases from V and 5 bases from J; junction bases left unmatched: 5. Looked up from germline, CDR1 is MNHEY and CDR2 is SVGAGI. This CDR3 has 14 amino acids. The chain's CDR3 is CASSSPTGVDTQYF. The CDR3 region has the DNA TGTGCCAGCAGTTCTCCGACAGGGGTAGATACGCAGTATTTT.

This clonotype was picked up a small number of times. This chain joins TRBV7-2 and TRBJ2-3; a weak D match, TRBD2 (5 bases). The CDR3 contains 14 residues. CDR1 SGHTA and CDR2 FQGNSA come from the germline V gene. The V and J ends lost 3 bases and 2 bases respectively, with 9 bases between them. In nucleotides, the CDR3 is TGTGCCAGCAGCTTCTCAGCGGCCACAGATACGCAGTATTTT. Amino acid sequence: CASSFSAATDTQYF.

The chain couples TRBV2 to TRBJ2-2; no clear D gene. The germline V and J ends were trimmed by 3 bases and 6 bases, with 11 bases remaining between them. Germline V gives CDR1 SNHLY, CDR2 FYNNEI. The CDR3 is 14 residues long. CDR3: CASSERLEAGELFF. DNA of the CDR3: TGTGCCAGCAGTGAGAGGCTAGAAGCCGGGGAGCTGTTTTTT.

The table lists this clonotype with a few counts. The rearrangement joins TRBV6-6 to TRBJ2-5, with D perhaps TRBD2 (5 bases). Between the trimmed V and J ends, which lost 8 bases and 4 bases, there was a span of 20 bases. There are 15 residues in the CDR3. CDR1 and CDR2 from the germline V gene are MNHNY and SVGAGI (reference sequence). DNA of the CDR3: TGTGCCAGCGGCACGGACGGGGTCGGCCTAGAGACCCAGTACTTC. This sequence encodes CASGTDGVGLETQYF.

This chain links TRBV7-9 with TRBJ1-2; 7 nucleotides align to TRBD1. The V and J ends lost 5 bases and 4 bases, in that order; junction bases with no gene match: 10. CDR3 size: 15 residues. Germline lookup yields CDR1 SEHNR and CDR2 FQNEAQ (reference sequence). CDR3 sequence reads: CASSTRTGQGYGYTF. In DNA form, the CDR3 reads TGTGCCAGCAGCACTCGGACAGGTCAGGGCTATGGCTACACCTTC.

Regarding this clonotype: It may be a read error: a sequence one base away is much more abundant. The DNA of the CDR3 is TGTGCCGGCAGTACCCCCGGACAGGGAAGGTCCTACAATGAGCAGTTCTTC. Encoded protein: CAGSTPGQGRSYNEQFF. J is TRBJ2-1 and V is TRBV27; 8 positions agree with TRBD1. The CDR3 totals 17 residues. The germline CDR1 and CDR2 sequences are MNHEY and SMNVEV (reference sequence).

The chain joins TRBV19 to TRBJ1-1; D call uncertain. V gave up 1 base and J gave up 0 bases, with 9 bases separating them. The CDR3 length is 15 residues. Germline CDR1 and CDR2: LNHDA and SQIVND (reference sequence). The CDR3: CASSIVGPMNTEAFF. The CDR3 DNA reads as TGTGCCAGTAGTATAGTAGGACCGATGAACACTGAAGCTTTCTTT.

As for this clonotype: This sequence may be a read error, since a much larger clone differs from it by one base. The V and J genes are TRBV10-3 and TRBJ2-7; D is perhaps TRBD1 (6 bases). The CDR3 runs 12 residues. The germline gives CDR1 ENHRY, CDR2 SYGVKD. Trimming pared 8 bases from V and 4 bases from J, leaving 12 bases between. In DNA, the CDR3 is TGTGCCATCGAGGACAGTACTTACGAGCAGTACTTC. Protein: CAIEDSTYEQYF.

The chain joins TRBV20-1 to TRBJ1-5, with D perhaps TRBD1 (5 bases). The V gene's germline CDR1 is DFQATT and CDR2 SNEGSKA (reference sequence). This CDR3 has 14 amino acids. Trimming left V 6 bases short and J 5 bases short, with 17 bases between. The CDR3 region has the DNA TGCAGTGCCGCGTCCCGGGACGGATATCAGCCCCAGCATTTT. As protein: CSAASRDGYQPQHF.

Ten or more counts support this clonotype. The chain is built from TRBV15 and TRBJ2-7; D gene uncertain. The V end was cut by 3 bases, the J end by 2 bases, with 5 bases between. There are 12 residues in the CDR3. Germline lookup yields CDR1 LNHNV and CDR2 YYDKDF (reference sequence). The CDR3 DNA is TGTGCCACCAGCAGCGACACCTACGAGCAGTACTTC. Encoded protein: CATSSDTYEQYF.

This clonotype came up a few times. The V call is TRBV28, the J call TRBJ2-7, with D possibly being TRBD1 (5 bases). The CDR3 has 12 residues. Trimming shortened V by 5 bases and J by 12 bases, and 17 bases separated the two germline ends. In germline, CDR1 is MDHEN, CDR2 SYDVKM. The CDR3 protein is CASSIPGKWTYF. As DNA, the CDR3 is TGTGCCAGCAGTATCCCAGGGAAGTGGACGTACTTC.

This clonotype has more than one count but fewer than ten. The chain has TRBV24-1 and TRBJ2-4; 9 bases match TRBD1. The CDR3 is 15 residues long. CDR1 and CDR2 (germline): KGHDR, SFDVKD. The trim removed 3 bases at V and 1 base at J, leaving 0 bases unmatched. CDR3 DNA sequence: TGTGCCACCAGTGATGGACAGGGGGCCAAAAACATTCAGTACTTC. Protein: CATSDGQGAKNIQYF.

The rearrangement uses TRBV12-3 or TRBV12-4 and TRBJ1-1, with TRBD1 matching 8 bases. There are 14 residues in the CDR3. Trimming took 5 bases from V and 2 from J; bases not matched to a gene: 4. CDR3 in amino acids: CASSMTGANTEAFF. The CDR3 DNA reads as TGTGCCAGCAGTATGACAGGGGCCAACACTGAAGCTTTCTTT.

This clonotype was observed many times. This chain uses TRBV29-1 with TRBJ2-3; 11 bases line up with TRBD2. Per germline, CDR1 SQVTM and CDR2 ANQGSEA. Germline trimming cut 1 base from V and 0 bases from J; bases unmatched to any gene: 0. CDR3 length equals 15 residues. The CDR3 spells CSVEGTSGSTDTQYF. CDR3 DNA: TGCAGCGTTGAAGGGACTAGCGGGAGCACAGATACGCAGTATTTT.

This clonotype has a handful of counts. The V gene is TRBV11-2, the J gene TRBJ2-7, with 7 positions matching TRBD2. The CDR3 is 15 amino acids. Unmatched junction bases numbered 8, after V lost 3 bases and J lost 3 bases. Germline values: CDR1 SGHAT, CDR2 FQNNGV. This CDR3 is CASSFNLLAVYEQYF. The CDR3 coding sequence is TGTGCCAGCAGCTTTAACTTGCTAGCGGTCTACGAGCAGTACTTC.

Regarding this clonotype: Germline is not matched at one junction end, which may reflect a read error. The chain recombines TRBV4-2 with TRBJ2-3; the match to TRBD2 covers 15 bases. CDR1 and CDR2 from the germline V gene are LGHNA and YNFKEQ. This CDR3 is built from 17 residues. CDR3 region: CASRRTSGGAVADAQYF. The CDR3 nucleotides are TGTGCCAGCAGACGGACTAGCGGGGGGGCCGTCGCAGATGCGCAGTATTTT.

This clonotype was seen only a few times. The genes are TRBV3-1 and TRBJ2-4; TRBD1 or TRBD2 may be the D gene (5 bases each). The ends were cut back, 4 bases at V and 8 bases at J, with 18 bases in the middle. The CDR3 contains 15 residues. Germline-derived CDR1 and CDR2 are LGHDT and YNNKEL (reference sequence). CDR3 protein: CASSRAGTVSDIQYF. DNA for the CDR3: TGTGCCAGCAGCCGCGCCGGGACGGTATCCGACATTCAGTACTTC.